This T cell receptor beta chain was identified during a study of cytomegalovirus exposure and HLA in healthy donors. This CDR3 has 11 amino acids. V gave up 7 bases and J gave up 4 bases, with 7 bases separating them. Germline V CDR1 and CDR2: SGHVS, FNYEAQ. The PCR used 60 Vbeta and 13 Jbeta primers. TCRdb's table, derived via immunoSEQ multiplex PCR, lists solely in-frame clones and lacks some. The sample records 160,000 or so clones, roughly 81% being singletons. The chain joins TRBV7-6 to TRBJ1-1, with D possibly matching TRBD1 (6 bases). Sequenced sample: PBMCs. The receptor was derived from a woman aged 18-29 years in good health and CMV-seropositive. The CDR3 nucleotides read TGTGCCAGCAAACAGGGCACTGAAGCTTTCTTT. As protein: CASKQGTEAFF.